This T cell receptor beta chain was observed in a study of blood T cell repertoires in COVID-19. Study-level background: T cells, B-cell-depleted T cells, or PBMCs supplied cDNA or gDNA.

The length of the CDR3 is 16 residues. With 3 bases clipped from V and 4 bases from J, the junction kept 6 bases outside the gene matches. The V gene's germline CDR1 is MGHRA and CDR2 YSYEKL. Authors' methods: For nucleated cells, counts were estimated from reference gene primer amplification. The table came from immunoSEQ multiplex PCR; TCRdb's copy has only in-frame clones and leaves some out. V and J calls and clone size come straight from that table; D and trimming were deduced from the DNA. The sample gives 150,000 to 200,000 clones, 70% to 85% of which show up once; 1.2% is in the top ten. The source is a man aged 55 to 70 who had recovered from COVID-19. The specimen sequenced was peripheral blood. This chain links TRBV4-1 with TRBJ1-5; 10 nucleotides align to TRBD1. Here the CDR3 reads CASSHGPGQGNQPQHF. The CDR3 DNA sequence: TGCGCCAGCAGCCATGGACCGGGACAGGGGAATCAGCCCCAGCATTTT.